Below are 23 T cell receptor beta chains sequenced from a single sample in a study. MiXCR, run by TCRdb on the RT-PCR reads, gives a single entry per CDR3 protein. The sample has 650,000 to 800,000 distinct CDR3 sequences; 11% to 15% are singletons. The sample taken for sequencing was memory CD4+ T cells from blood. The receptors were gathered from a female donor in good health, serving as a healthy control.

The chain couples TRBV20-1 to TRBJ2-4; D is possibly TRBD1 (7 bases). The germline V gene has CDR1 DFQATT and CDR2 SNEGSKA (reference sequence). V gave up 6 bases and J gave up 2 bases, with 14 bases separating them. This CDR3 has 14 residues. CDR3 DNA sequence: TGCAGTGCAGTCGGAGGGGGCACCAAAAACATTCAGTACTTC. Translated, it gives CSAVGGGTKNIQYF.

The chain combines TRBV5-1 with TRBJ1-4; the D is unclear. Trimming shortened V by 0 bases and J by 8 bases, and 14 bases separated the two germline ends. The germline V gene has CDR1 SGHRS and CDR2 YFSETQ. The CDR3 loop spans 15 amino acids. CDR3 in amino acids: CASSLAEPVGEKLFF. The DNA of the CDR3 is TGCGCCAGCAGCTTGGCCGAGCCGGTGGGGGAAAAACTGTTTTTT.

This clonotype was counted a few times. The chain uses TRBV6-6 and TRBJ2-5; 8 nucleotides line up with TRBD2. With 4 bases clipped from V and 0 bases from J, the junction kept 13 bases outside the gene matches. The CDR3 covers 18 residues. Per the germline V gene, CDR1 is MNHNY and CDR2 is SVGAGI (reference sequence). CDR3 DNA: TGTGCCAGCAGTTCCTCAGGGGCGGGAGGCCAGTACCAAGAGACCCAGTACTTC. It yields the protein CASSSSGAGGQYQETQYF.

This chain connects TRBV7-3 to TRBJ2-2; D is perhaps TRBD1 (6 bases). Trimming removed 1 base at V and 6 bases at J, with 12 bases between. The CDR3 is 15 residues long. The germline V gene has CDR1 SGHTA and CDR2 FQGTGA. CDR3 protein: CASSLSPRGAGELFF. CDR3 coding DNA: TGTGCCAGCAGCTTAAGCCCCAGGGGTGCCGGGGAGCTGTTTTTT.

The rearrangement joins TRBV7-2 to TRBJ2-3, with D perhaps assigned TRBD1 or TRBD2 (5 bases each). CDR3 size: 14 residues. With 4 bases removed from V and 11 bases from J, the gap between germline ends came to 19 bases. Per germline, CDR1 SGHTA and CDR2 FQGNSA. CDR3 in amino acids: CASSSDSGPLRQYF. Here the CDR3 DNA reads TGTGCCAGCAGCTCCGACTCGGGGCCCCTGAGGCAGTATTTT.

The chain carries TRBV20-1 and TRBJ2-2; the D gene could be TRBD1 or TRBD2 (6 bases each). V was clipped by 5 bases and J by 5 bases, with 21 bases between them. Germline V gives CDR1 DFQATT, CDR2 SNEGSKA (reference sequence). This CDR3 has 16 residues. CDR3 loop: CSASPLGGLETGELFF. The CDR3 DNA follows: TGCAGTGCTTCCCCGCTAGGGGGGCTGGAGACCGGGGAGCTGTTTTTT.

This clonotype has at least ten counts. The chain combines TRBV5-1 with TRBJ2-3, with 8 bases fitting TRBD2. The CDR3 has 16 amino acids. Unmatched junction bases numbered 6, after V lost 0 bases and J lost 3 bases. Per the germline V gene, CDR1 is SGHRS and CDR2 is YFSETQ. The CDR3: CASSLGAGLETDTQYF. Written as DNA, the CDR3 is TGCGCCAGCAGCTTGGGAGCGGGACTAGAAACAGATACGCAGTATTTT.

This clonotype was observed a handful of times. The V gene is TRBV10-2, the J gene TRBJ1-4; 10 bases are shared with TRBD1. The CDR3 totals 14 residues. Germline CDR1 is WSHSY and CDR2 is SAAADI. Germline trimming cut 6 bases from V and 7 bases from J; bases unmatched to any gene: 5. CDR3: CASRRGQGLEKLFF. The CDR3 nucleotides are TGCGCCAGCAGGAGGGGACAGGGGCTTGAAAAACTGTTTTTT.

This clonotype appeared a few times. The V gene is TRBV5-1, the J gene TRBJ2-7; no clear D gene. Germline values: CDR1 SGHRS, CDR2 YFSETQ. The CDR3 is 12 residues long. Trimming left V 1 base short and J 0 bases short, with 2 bases between. The CDR3 here is CASSLHSYEQYF. Written as DNA, the CDR3 is TGCGCCAGCAGCTTGCACTCCTACGAGCAGTACTTC.

This clonotype was detected only a few times. This chain links TRBV12-3 or TRBV12-4 with TRBJ1-4, with D possibly matching TRBD1 (5 bases). With 7 bases removed from V and 8 bases from J, the gap between germline ends came to 17 bases. The CDR3 runs 14 residues. CDR3 DNA: TGTGCCAGCACCCTAGGGACGGTGGGGGAAAAACTGTTTTTT. Its protein product is CASTLGTVGEKLFF.

This chain links TRBV12-3 or TRBV12-4 with TRBJ1-2, with TRBD1 identical over 10 bases. V was pared by 0 bases and J by 9 bases, with 4 bases of the junction left unmatched. This CDR3 has 14 residues. CDR3: CASSLAGQGERYTF. CDR3 sequence (DNA): TGTGCCAGCAGTTTAGCAGGACAGGGGGAACGCTACACCTTC.

This clonotype was counted a few times. The chain joins TRBV3-1 to TRBJ1-2, with TRBD1 matching 9 bases. CDR3 length: 14 amino acids. Germline CDR1 LGHDT, CDR2 YNNKEL (reference sequence). The V segment lost 6 bases and the J segment 6 bases; nucleotides outside the gene matches: 8. The CDR3 nucleotides are TGTGCCAGCAGTCTATCCGGGACAGGGAATGGCTACACCTTC. It encodes CASSLSGTGNGYTF. The full variable domain, with the rest looked up from reference TRBV3-1 and TRBJ1-2, is DTAVSQTPKYLVTQMGNDKSIKCEQNLGHDTMYWYKQDSKKFLKIMFSYNNKELIINETVPNRFSPKSPDKAHLNLHINSLELGDSAVYFCASSLSGTGNGYTFGSGTRLTVV.

This clonotype was seen a few times. The gene calls are TRBV7-2 and TRBJ2-1, with TRBD2 as a possible D gene (6 bases). V was shortened by 5 bases and J by 0 bases, with 17 bases between the two germline ends. The CDR3 extends over 17 amino acids. CDR1 is SGHTA, CDR2 FQGNSA, per germline. In DNA, the CDR3 is TGTGCCAGCAGCGGCGGACTAAACCGAATCTCCTACAATGAGCAGTTCTTC. Translation: CASSGGLNRISYNEQFF.

The CDR3 region has the DNA TGTGCCAGCAGCCCCGAGGGGTACACAGATACGCAGTATTTT. This translates into CASSPEGYTDTQYF. This chain links TRBV7-9 with TRBJ2-3, with D perhaps given as TRBD1 or TRBD2 (5 bases each). The V and J ends lost 5 bases and 2 bases respectively, with 11 bases between them. Looked up from germline, CDR1 is SEHNR and CDR2 is FQNEAQ (reference sequence). This CDR3 contains 14 residues. The entire variable domain, with the rest obtained from reference TRBV7-9 and TRBJ2-3, is as follows: DTGVSQNPRHKITKRGQNVTFRCDPISEHNRLYWYRQTLGQGPEFLTYFQNEAQLEKSRLLSDRFSAERPKGSFSTLEIQRTEQGDSAMYLCASSPEGYTDTQYFGPGTRLTVL.

The chain joins TRBV10-1 to TRBJ1-2; D is ambiguous. The CDR3 loop spans 13 amino acids. Trimming shortened V by 4 bases and J by 8 bases, and 14 bases separated the two germline ends. The germline CDR1 and CDR2 sequences are WNHNN and SYGVQD (reference sequence). Written as DNA, the CDR3 is TGCGCCAGCAGTGGCCCCGGGATCGGAGGCTACACCTTC. This encodes CASSGPGIGGYTF.

This clonotype was seen more than once but under ten times. This rearrangement joins TRBV12-3 or TRBV12-4 to TRBJ2-3, with no clear D. This CDR3 spans 14 amino acids. V lost 6 bases and J 2 bases, leaving 12 bases between the germline ends. In DNA, the CDR3 is TGTGCCAGCAGCCCAGGTCCGTTCACAGATACGCAGTATTTT. It yields the protein CASSPGPFTDTQYF.

The chain carries TRBV20-1 and TRBJ2-5, with D unresolved. The V gene's germline CDR1 is DFQATT and CDR2 SNEGSKA (reference sequence). Trimming left V 2 bases short and J 5 bases short, with 6 bases between. This CDR3 comprises 11 residues. CDR3 region: CSARNTETQYF. The CDR3 bases are TGCAGTGCTAGAAATACGGAGACCCAGTACTTC.

The sample holds a few counts of this clonotype. The V call is TRBV5-1, the J call TRBJ2-3, with 8 bases fitting TRBD2. Losses at the gene ends were 4 bases for V and 2 bases for J; bases not matched to a gene: 6. Germline CDR1 reads SGHRS; CDR2 reads YFSETQ. There are 15 residues in the CDR3. The CDR3: CASSIIAGNTDTQYF. The CDR3 DNA is TGCGCCAGCAGCATAATAGCGGGAAACACAGATACGCAGTATTTT.

The sample holds many counts of this clonotype. This CDR3 is CASRDRSSGRAGEQYF. The CDR3 coding sequence is TGTGCCAGCAGGGACAGGTCTAGCGGGAGGGCCGGTGAGCAGTACTTC. The chain combines TRBV6-5 with TRBJ2-7; the match to TRBD2 covers 12 bases. The germline V gene has CDR1 MNHEY and CDR2 SVGAGI. Germline trimming cut 6 bases from V and 7 bases from J; bases unmatched to any gene: 13. CDR3 length: 16 residues.

J is TRBJ1-2 and V is TRBV28, with D possibly matching TRBD1 (5 bases). V was clipped by 2 bases and J by 8 bases, with 15 bases between them. This CDR3 has 14 amino acids. Per the germline V gene, CDR1 is MDHEN and CDR2 is SYDVKM. In nucleotides, the CDR3 is TGTGCCAGCAGTTTACCTGACGGGGCCCGGGGCTACACCTTC. It codes for CASSLPDGARGYTF.

Of note for this clonotype: One end of the junction fails to match germline, which may point to a read error. This sequence joins TRBV7-2 and TRBJ2-7; 11 nucleotides agree with TRBD2. The CDR3 contains 15 residues. Germline CDR1 and CDR2: SGHTA and FQGNSA. Here the CDR3 DNA reads TGTGTCAGCAGCTTAGTTACCCTAGCGGGAGGTGAGCAGTACTTC. This sequence encodes CVSSLVTLAGGEQYF.

This clonotype came up many times. The J gene is TRBJ2-1, the V gene TRBV7-2; D is unresolved. The germline V and J ends were trimmed by 4 bases and 6 bases, with 13 bases remaining between them. This CDR3 spans 14 amino acids. In germline, CDR1 is SGHTA, CDR2 FQGNSA. CDR3: CASSWGRAPNEQFF. Here the CDR3 DNA reads TGTGCCAGCAGCTGGGGTAGGGCCCCCAATGAGCAGTTCTTC.

This clonotype was picked up many times. A junction boundary mismatches the germline segment, possibly from a read error. The chain joins TRBV27 to TRBJ1-2, with D unclear. Germline V gives CDR1 MNHEY, CDR2 SMNVEV (reference sequence). This CDR3 has 9 amino acids. CDR3 nucleotide sequence: TGTGCCATCCCGACTCCGACCCCCTTC. This encodes CAIPTPTPF.